One sample yielded the 18 T cell receptor beta chains listed below, sequenced in a study of blood T cells in healthy people across ages. A second PCR, run for about 7 to 11 cycles, used a sample-barcoded 5' primer plus a J-beta primer mix. A single record per CDR3 protein comes from TCRdb applying MiXCR to the 5' RACE reads. The sample contains just over 1 million distinct CDR3 sequences, 45% of which appear only once. Input material: blood. Receptor source: a woman aged 55-69 years in good health.

This clonotype was observed a few times. V and J are TRBV24-1 and TRBJ2-7; 8 bases are a match to TRBD2. V lost 4 bases, J lost 4 bases, and 2 bases stayed unmatched. CDR1 is KGHDR, CDR2 SFDVKD, per germline. The CDR3 spans 13 residues. The CDR3 region has the DNA TGTGCCACCAGTGAAGCGGGAGTTTACGAGCAGTACTTC. Translated, it gives CATSEAGVYEQYF.

As for this clonotype: One end of the junction is discordant with germline, which a read error may explain. This sequence joins TRBV5-1 and TRBJ2-1; D gene ambiguous. This CDR3 is built from 15 residues. Germline CDR1 reads SGHRS; CDR2 reads YFSETQ. This chain's CDR3 is CASSFITAAYNERFF. The CDR3 DNA is TGCGCCAGCAGCTTCATAACCGCCGCCTACAATGAGCGGTTCTTC.

The rearrangement joins TRBV11-2 to TRBJ2-7; 7 bases fit TRBD1. Germline V gene lookup returns CDR1 SGHAT and CDR2 FQNNGV. The trim removed 0 bases at V and 4 bases at J, leaving 6 bases unmatched. This CDR3 is built from 15 residues. The CDR3 loop reads CASSLDSGQLYEQYF. CDR3 sequence (DNA): TGTGCCAGCAGCTTAGATTCGGGACAGCTTTACGAGCAGTACTTC.

The gene calls are TRBV7-2 and TRBJ2-7; D is uncertain. The J call may be in error: the DNA end matches TRBJ2-5 better. From germline, CDR1 is SGHTA and CDR2 FQGNSA. The CDR3 is 14 amino acids. CDR3 in amino acids: CASSLQPSGETQYF. DNA of the CDR3: TGTGCCAGCAGCTTACAGCCAAGTGGGGAGACCCAGTACTTC.

The rearrangement uses TRBV30 and TRBJ1-2; no clear D. Germline CDR1 and CDR2: GTSNPN and SVGIG (reference sequence). The V end was cut by 6 bases, the J end by 3 bases, with 14 bases between. The CDR3 loop spans 13 amino acids. The CDR3 bases are TGTGCCTGCCCGCTTCCGACCGACTATGGCTACACCTTC. It codes for CACPLPTDYGYTF. Based on the CDR3 plus reference TRBV30 and TRBJ1-2, the full variable domain is SQTIHQWPATLVQPVGSPLSLECTVEGTSNPNLYWYRQAAGRGLQLLFYSVGIGQISSEVPQNLSASRPQDRQFILSSKKLLLSDSGFYLCACPLPTDYGYTFGSGTRLTVV.

Only a few counts were recorded for this clonotype. For the CDR3, the DNA is TGTGCCAGCAGTTTAGGGACAGGGGGACTTGGGCAGTTCTTC. Protein: CASSLGTGGLGQFF. The chain uses TRBV27 and TRBJ2-1, with 11 bases lining up with TRBD1. CDR3 length: 14 amino acids. Germline lookup yields CDR1 MNHEY and CDR2 SMNVEV (reference sequence). J gave up 12 bases and V 2 bases, and 6 bases lay outside the gene matches.

This clonotype has more than one count but fewer than ten. The CDR3 protein is CASSLAAGGSVYNEQFF. As DNA, the CDR3 is TGCGCCAGCAGCTTGGCCGCGGGGGGCTCGGTCTACAATGAGCAGTTCTTC. The V and J genes are TRBV5-1 and TRBJ2-1, with TRBD2 matching over 8 bases. The CDR3 totals 17 residues. Germline CDR1 reads SGHRS; CDR2 reads YFSETQ. V lost 0 bases and J lost 3; bases outside the gene matches: 8.

This chain uses TRBV30 with TRBJ2-7, with 7 bases identical to TRBD2. Losses at the gene ends were 2 bases for V and 3 bases for J; bases not matched to a gene: 16. Germline V CDR1 and CDR2: GTSNPN, SVGIG (reference sequence). The CDR3 spans 17 residues. CDR3 nucleotide sequence: TGTGCCTGGAGTAGGGCTAGTGGGAGGGCCCTCGTCTACGAGCAGTACTTC. This translates into CAWSRASGRALVYEQYF. The whole variable domain, filled in from reference TRBV30 and TRBJ2-7, reads SQTIHQWPATLVQPVGSPLSLECTVEGTSNPNLYWYRQAAGRGLQLLFYSVGIGQISSEVPQNLSASRPQDRQFILSSKKLLLSDSGFYLCAWSRASGRALVYEQYFGPGTRLTVT.

The chain uses TRBV7-2 and TRBJ2-1; D is unclear. V was trimmed by 9 bases and J by 9 bases, leaving 9 bases between them. Per germline, CDR1 SGHTA and CDR2 FQGNSA. CDR3 size: 10 residues. The CDR3 DNA reads TGTGCCAGTTCCCAGGTTGAGCAGTTCTTC. Amino acids: CASSQVEQFF.

This clonotype has only one observation. The rearrangement links TRBV20-1 to TRBJ1-6, with D tentatively TRBD1 (5 bases). Germline loops: CDR1 DFQATT, CDR2 SNEGSKA (reference sequence). The V and J ends lost 8 bases and 10 bases respectively, with 15 bases between them. The CDR3 contains 12 residues. DNA of the CDR3: TGCAGTTTAAGGGGAGGGTCCTCACCCCTCCACTTT. Amino acids: CSLRGGSSPLHF.

The chain recombines TRBV4-1 with TRBJ1-2; D unclear. V was trimmed by 0 bases and J by 6 bases, leaving 14 bases between them. CDR1 is MGHRA and CDR2 is YSYEKL in the germline V gene. This CDR3 contains 15 residues. This CDR3 is CASSQEEVWENGYTF. CDR3 DNA: TGCGCCAGCAGCCAAGAGGAGGTCTGGGAAAATGGCTACACCTTC.

This clonotype was seen a few times. V usage is TRBV6-2 or TRBV6-3 and J usage is TRBJ2-7; the match to TRBD2 covers 14 bases. Germline trimming cut 6 bases from V and 3 bases from J; bases unmatched to any gene: 10. The CDR3 extends over 17 amino acids. The germline V gene encodes CDR1 MNHEY and CDR2 SVGEGT. In DNA form, the CDR3 reads TGTGCCAGCAGCCACAACGCTGGGACTAGCGGGAGCTACGAGCAGTACTTC. Protein sequence: CASSHNAGTSGSYEQYF.

The chain is built from TRBV5-1 and TRBJ2-7; 9 positions match TRBD1. The V gene end was trimmed by 3 bases and the J gene end by 6 bases; junction bases not matched to a gene: 10. Germline lookup yields CDR1 SGHRS and CDR2 YFSETQ. The CDR3 totals 15 residues. The CDR3 here is CASSWGTGNSREQYF. The CDR3 nucleotides are TGCGCCAGCAGCTGGGGGACAGGGAACTCTCGCGAGCAGTACTTC.

This clonotype was seen more than once but under ten times. The J gene is TRBJ2-7, the V gene TRBV30; a weak D match, TRBD1 (6 bases). This CDR3 spans 14 amino acids. Per the germline V gene, CDR1 is GTSNPN and CDR2 is SVGIG (reference sequence). V was clipped by 5 bases and J by 1 base, with 15 bases between them. The CDR3 spells CAWHNRDTSYEQYF. The CDR3 nucleotides are TGTGCCTGGCATAACAGGGACACTTCCTACGAGCAGTACTTC.

This clonotype was detected a few times. The chain links TRBV5-1 to TRBJ2-2, with D maybe TRBD1 (5 bases). V lost 5 bases, J lost 2 bases, and 7 bases lay in between. The CDR3 is made up of 13 amino acids. CDR1 SGHRS and CDR2 YFSETQ come from the germline V gene. The CDR3 bases are TGCGCCAGCAGGGACATAAACACCGGGGAGCTGTTTTTT. It yields the protein CASRDINTGELFF.

As regards this clonotype: An end of the junction differs from the germline gene, which may be a read error. This chain links TRBV5-1 with TRBJ2-6, with D unclear. The CDR3 is made up of 14 amino acids. Germline CDR1 is SGHRS and CDR2 is YFSETQ. The CDR3 coding sequence is TGCGCCGGCAGCTCCCAATCTGGGGCCAACGTCCTGACTTTC. This sequence encodes CAGSSQSGANVLTF. Supplemented by reference TRBV5-1 and TRBJ2-6, the full variable domain reads KAGVTQTPRYLIKTRGQQVTLSCSPISGHRSVSWYQQTPGQGLQFLFEYFSETQRNKGNFPGRFSGRQFSNSRSEMNVSTLELGDSALYLCAGSSQSGANVLTFGAGSRLTVL.

The V and J genes are TRBV2 and TRBJ2-7, with no clear D. With the DNA end fitting TRBJ2-5 better, the J assignment may be wrong. This CDR3 has 14 amino acids. Germline V lookup: CDR1 SNHLY, CDR2 FYNNEI. The CDR3 bases are TGTGCCAGCAGTGAACAGCCCAGCCAAGAGACCCAGTACTTC. It is translated as CASSEQPSQETQYF.

This clonotype has a handful of counts. The chain carries TRBV10-3 and TRBJ2-6, with D possibly being TRBD1 or TRBD2 (5 bases each). In germline, CDR1 is ENHRY, CDR2 SYGVKD. Trimming shortened V by 6 bases and J by 2 bases, and 23 bases separated the two germline ends. This CDR3 comprises 19 residues. In DNA, the CDR3 is TGTGCCATCAGGGAACGACTCCGGGGCATTGATCCTGGGGCCAACGTCCTGACTTTC. Encoded protein: CAIRERLRGIDPGANVLTF.